This paragraph covers one TCR beta chain sequence. This clonotype has ten or more counts. Its antigen remains unidentified. No quality values exist for individual bases; no much larger clone is one base distant. To prepare the library, 5' RACE was applied. Sequencing was performed on a NextSeq 500. The TCR library protocol attached a unique molecular identifier to each TCR cDNA molecule to allow correction of PCR and sequencing errors. Per the authors' processing: Decombinator tools were used for TCR identification, UMI-based error correction and CDR3 extraction. TCRs above a frequency of 2 per 1,000, corresponding to the top 1% of the tumor frequency distribution, were defined as expanded. Expanded tumor TCRs statistically deemed absent (corrected P<0.05) from at least one tumor region were classed as regional, and all other expanded tumor TCRs were classed as ubiquitous. Each repertoire was subsampled 100 times to 5,000 TCRs, after which Renyi diversity was computed with the R vegan package. CDR3 similarity networks were built from amino acid triplet string-kernel similarity, with CDR3s being connected when pairwise similarity was above 0.82. TCRdb reworked the public reads: Q25 trimming with fastp, MiXCR clone assembly, productive beta chains retained. Each entry merges the rows of one CDR3 protein and shows their most common DNA and genes. The V and J calls were not made by the authors but by TCRdb's processing. The sample data list about 14,000 distinct CDR3 sequences, and about 4.8% of these were observed just once. Approximately 20% of the sample goes to the ten largest clones.

Per the publication, the time point label means: sample taken at primary tumor resection. The donors were fewer than 90 patients from the lung TRACERx cohort who had early-stage, untreated non-small cell lung cancer. For TCR sequencing, whole RNA was extracted from tumor and nontumor lung tissue, or from cryopreserved PBMC samples, and no cell sorting was done. Patients were selected for TCR sequencing only if sufficient RNA was available from at least two tumor regions. Before selection, tumor and adjacent nontumor lung specimens were reviewed by a lung pathologist. Reading from cysteine to phenylalanine, the CDR3 counts 14 amino acids. CDR3 DNA is the only sequence kept; it has 42 bases, read in frame from the first base. For CDR1 and CDR2, the germline V gene lists KGHSH and LQKENI. The V and J ends are trimmed by 2 bases and 1 base, leaving 8 bases between them. This sample is drawn from a study of spatial heterogeneity in lung cancer (dated by TCRdb to about 2019). In the study overall: More beta-chain than alpha-chain transcripts were consistently detected, likely reflecting higher beta-chain transcript abundance. TCR transcript counts in tumor regions correlated strongly with a T cell transcriptional module score from matched bulk RNA-seq. In the raw uncorrected reads, each unique combination of TCR and UMI appeared more than ten times on average. TCR alpha and beta repertoires were quantitatively compared across multiple tumor regions, matched nontumor lung and blood in non-small cell lung cancer. Nonsynonymous mutation counts, determined by whole-exome sequencing of tumor tissue, were related to TCR repertoire features. At surgery, around 200 tumor regions, 64 matched nontumor lung samples and more than 50 PBMC samples were TCR-sequenced for both alpha and beta chains. Summary of the overall study and its limitations: Confirming at a functional level the hypothesis that regional TCRs recognize regional mutations was considered to require additional single-cell paired TCR alpha and beta sequencing. The number of expanded intratumoral alpha and beta TCRs correlated with the tumor nonsynonymous mutation count. TCR-seq coverage of tumor T cells was estimated at only 7% to 8.5% for alpha chains and 13% for beta chains. Counts of ubiquitous and regional expanded TCRs correlated with counts of ubiquitous and regional nonsynonymous mutations, respectively.

Material: lung tumor tissue, obtained at surgery. The receptor was isolated from a female donor with early-stage non-small cell lung cancer. Rearrangement joined TRBV18 to TRBJ2-5; the D gene is unclear. The DNA is as follows: TGTGCCAGCTCACCAAATGCTATCCAAGAGACCCAGTACTTC. Translated, it gives CASSPNAIQETQYF.